This T cell receptor (beta chain) was recovered during a study of blood T cell repertoires in COVID-19. Study information: PBMCs, B-cell-depleted T cells, or T cells provided the cDNA or gDNA that made up the material.

The V gene's germline CDR1 is KGHDR and CDR2 SFDVKD. Trimming took off 7 bases at V and 4 bases at J, with 21 bases between the two ends. There are 16 residues in the CDR3. Under the authors' procedure: Reference gene primer amplification yielded estimated nucleated cell counts. The method was immunoSEQ multiplex PCR; TCRdb's version includes in-frame clones alone and lacks a portion of them. Clone size and the V and J calls come from that table; the DNA yielded D and trimming. Counted here are hundreds of thousands of clones, roughly 86% occurring once; the ten biggest clones make up around 3%. The gene calls are TRBV24-1 and TRBJ2-5; possibly TRBD2 for D (6 bases). The sample taken for sequencing was peripheral blood. The source of this sequence is a human donor in a cohort sampled during active COVID-19. The CDR3 protein is CATSEGRRAGGETQYF. In DNA form, the CDR3 reads TGTGCCACCAGCGAAGGACGGAGGGCCGGGGGAGAGACCCAGTACTTC.